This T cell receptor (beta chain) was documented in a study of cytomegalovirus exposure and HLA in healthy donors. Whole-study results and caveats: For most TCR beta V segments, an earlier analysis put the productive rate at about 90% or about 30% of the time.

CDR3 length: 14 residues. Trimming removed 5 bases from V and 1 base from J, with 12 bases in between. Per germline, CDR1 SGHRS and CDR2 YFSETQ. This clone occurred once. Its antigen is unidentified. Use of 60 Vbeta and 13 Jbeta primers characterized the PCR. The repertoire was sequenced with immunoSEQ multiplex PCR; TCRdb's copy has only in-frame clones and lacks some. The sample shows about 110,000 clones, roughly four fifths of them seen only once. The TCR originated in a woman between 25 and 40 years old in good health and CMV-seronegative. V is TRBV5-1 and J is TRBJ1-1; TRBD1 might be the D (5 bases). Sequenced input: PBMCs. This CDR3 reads CASSYTGANTEAFF. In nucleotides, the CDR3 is TGCGCCAGCAGTTATACAGGTGCGAACACTGAAGCTTTCTTT.